These 5 T cell receptor beta chains share one sample of origin, sequenced in a study of blood T cell repertoires in COVID-19. Method: immunoSEQ multiplex PCR; TCRdb's copy keeps in-frame clones and lacks some. Of hundreds of thousands of clones in the sample, 70% to 90% were seen once. The specimen was PBMCs or T cells enriched from blood (not recorded which). The origin of the receptors is a woman between 18 and 29 years old with acute COVID-19.

The rearrangement links TRBV6-5 to TRBJ1-5; D is unclear. This CDR3 contains 14 residues. The V gene lost 4 bases and the J gene lost 0 bases, with 7 bases spanning the gap. In germline, CDR1 is MNHEY, CDR2 SVGAGI. CDR3 coding DNA: TGTGCCAGCAGTTTAGAGTATAGCAATCAGCCCCAGCATTTT. Residues: CASSLEYSNQPQHF.

This chain uses TRBV11-2 with TRBJ2-7; a possible D gene is TRBD1 (5 bases). Trimming pared 5 bases from V and 7 bases from J, leaving 18 bases between. This CDR3 has 14 residues. Germline assignment: CDR1 SGHAT and CDR2 FQNNGV. The CDR3: CASSQDTQAREQYF. The DNA for the CDR3 is TGTGCCAGCAGCCAAGACACACAGGCGAGGGAGCAGTACTTC. Looking up the rest from reference TRBV11-2 and TRBJ2-7 gives the full variable domain: EAGVAQSPRYKIIEKRQSVAFWCNPISGHATLYWYQQILGQGPKLLIQFQNNGVVDDSQLPKDRFSAERLKGVDSTLKIQPAKLEDSAVYLCASSQDTQAREQYFGPGTRLTVT.

The rearrangement joins TRBV5-6 to TRBJ2-1, with D hard to call. The ends were cut back, 2 bases at V and 3 bases at J, with 3 bases in the middle. CDR3 length: 12 residues. Germline V gene sequence: CDR1 SGHDT, CDR2 YYEEEE. In DNA, the CDR3 is TGTGCCAGCAGCTTATACTACAATGAGCAGTTCTTC. It codes for CASSLYYNEQFF.

This clone was counted between two and nine times. The rearrangement joins TRBV2 to TRBJ1-6; 9 bases agree with TRBD1. The V and J ends lost 1 base and 0 bases, in that order; junction bases with no gene match: 4. CDR1 and CDR2 from the germline V gene are SNHLY and FYNNEI. This CDR3 comprises 18 residues. The CDR3 spells CASSEEDRGYSYNSPLHF. CDR3 DNA sequence: TGTGCCAGCAGTGAAGAGGACAGGGGATACTCCTATAATTCACCCCTCCACTTT.

About this clone: Other DNA sequences within the sample encode an identical CDR3. This chain links TRBV3-1 (or the pseudogene TRBV3-2) with TRBJ1-5; D gene ambiguous. Trimming cost V 1 base and J 4 bases, with 5 bases left between them. The CDR3 is 13 residues long. Looked up from germline, CDR1 is LGHDT and CDR2 is YNNKEL (reference sequence). The CDR3 loop is CASSQGANQPQHF. The DNA of the CDR3 is TGTGCCAGCAGCCAAGGGGCAAATCAGCCCCAGCATTTT.